This TCR beta chain derives from a study of T cell changes during pregnancy in multiple sclerosis. Measured with immunoSEQ multiplex PCR; TCRdb has only the in-frame clones, and not every one. In the table there are fewer than 85,000 clones, approximately 93% of which are singletons. The V and J ends lost 3 bases and 0 bases respectively, with 9 bases between them. Germline-derived CDR1 and CDR2 are MNHEY and SMNVEV (reference sequence). The CDR3 is made up of 15 amino acids. The sequenced sample was peripheral blood, obtained in the second trimester of pregnancy. The receptor comes from a female donor with multiple sclerosis, enrolled in a pregnancy study. The genes are TRBV27 and TRBJ2-1; D is unclear. This CDR3 is CASSLSGSSYNEQFF. The CDR3 nucleotides are TGTGCCAGCAGTTTGTCCGGGTCCTCCTACAATGAGCAGTTCTTC.